The clone carrying this T cell receptor (beta chain) was picked up many times. This sample was included in a study of neurological immune-mediated disorders. TCRdb passed the 5' RACE reads through MiXCR, listing each CDR3 protein once. In the table there are fewer than 80,000 distinct CDR3 sequences, roughly 5.5% of which are singletons. The starting material, 2 million PBMCs stored at -80 C, gave rise to the unsorted libraries. The CDR3 is 16 amino acids. V lost 4 bases and J lost 9, with 24 bases in between. The clonotype was recovered from a woman aged 25 to 45 with multiple sclerosis. The specimen was PBMCs. The chain joins TRBV12-3 or TRBV12-4 to TRBJ2-5; D may be TRBD2 (6 bases). CDR3 loop: CASSSRNAGRQWAQYF. The CDR3 DNA sequence: TGTGCCAGCAGTTCCCGGAATGCGGGGCGCCAGTGGGCCCAGTACTTC.